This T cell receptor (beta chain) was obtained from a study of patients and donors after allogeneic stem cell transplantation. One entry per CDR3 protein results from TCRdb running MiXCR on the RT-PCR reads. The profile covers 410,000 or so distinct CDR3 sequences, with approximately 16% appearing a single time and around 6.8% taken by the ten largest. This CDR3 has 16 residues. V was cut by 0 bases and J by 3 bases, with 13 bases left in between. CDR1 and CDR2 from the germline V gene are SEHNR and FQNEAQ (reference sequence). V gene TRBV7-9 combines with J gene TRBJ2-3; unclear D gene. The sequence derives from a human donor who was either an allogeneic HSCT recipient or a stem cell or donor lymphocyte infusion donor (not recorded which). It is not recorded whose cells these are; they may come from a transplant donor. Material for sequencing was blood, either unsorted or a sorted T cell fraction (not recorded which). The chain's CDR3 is CASSLARPGGTDTQYF. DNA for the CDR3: TGTGCCAGCAGCTTAGCGAGACCCGGTGGGACAGATACGCAGTATTTT.